One sample yielded the 15 T cell receptor beta chains listed below, sequenced in a study of T cells in Graves' hyperthyroidism and ophthalmopathy. There were TCR beta CDR3 regions amplified from RNA transcripts. HTBI primers were used for first-round RT-PCR of the TCR CDR3. TCRdb re-derived calls from the multiplex PCR reads in MiXCR, one entry per CDR3 protein. The sample has about half a million distinct CDR3 sequences, about 20% seen once. The sample taken for sequencing was blood. These receptors were collected from a man between 40 and 49 years old with Graves' ophthalmopathy.

The chain is built from TRBV18 and TRBJ2-3; D ambiguous. Deletions cut 6 bases from V and 10 bases from J, with 17 bases between. The CDR3 length is 13 residues. The germline gives CDR1 KGHSH, CDR2 LQKENI. The CDR3 nucleotides read TGTGCCAGCTCCCCCATCGAAGGCTCCTCGCAGTATTTT. Protein: CASSPIEGSSQYF.

CDR3 residues: CAWSPVQAFYEQYF. CDR3 DNA: TGTGCCTGGAGTCCCGTGCAGGCCTTCTACGAGCAGTACTTC. The genes are TRBV30 and TRBJ2-7; D unresolved. This CDR3 has 14 residues. From germline, CDR1 is GTSNPN and CDR2 SVGIG (reference sequence). Deletions cut 2 bases from V and 3 bases from J, with 14 bases between.

The chain links TRBV4-1 to TRBJ2-2; D gene uncertain. V lost 7 bases and J 3 bases, leaving 18 bases between the germline ends. The CDR3 consists of 16 residues. CDR1 and CDR2 from the germline V gene are MGHRA and YSYEKL. The CDR3 here is CASNPVRSVDTGELFF. The CDR3 coding sequence is TGCGCCAGCAACCCCGTTCGAAGTGTAGACACCGGGGAGCTGTTTTTT.

This rearrangement joins TRBV7-9 to TRBJ2-1; tentative D call: TRBD2 (5 bases). Per the germline V gene, CDR1 is SEHNR and CDR2 is FQNEAQ (reference sequence). This CDR3 comprises 14 residues. Trimming stripped 4 bases from V and 3 bases from J, with 10 bases between. CDR3 DNA: TGTGCCAGCAGCTCTGAAGGAGGCTACAATGAGCAGTTCTTC. Its translation is CASSSEGGYNEQFF.

This chain links TRBV5-6 with TRBJ1-2; the D is unclear. CDR1 is SGHDT, CDR2 YYEEEE, per germline. The CDR3 runs to 14 residues. Trimming removed 4 bases from V and 7 bases from J, with 17 bases in between. The chain's CDR3 is CASSPPGGFSGYTF. The CDR3 nucleotides read TGTGCCAGCAGCCCGCCCGGAGGGTTTTCTGGCTACACCTTC.

The V gene is TRBV15, the J gene TRBJ1-1; D unresolved. V lost 0 bases to trimming and J lost 7 bases, with 9 bases between them. Germline V lookup: CDR1 LNHNV, CDR2 YYDKDF (reference sequence). The CDR3 consists of 13 residues. The CDR3 DNA reads as TGTGCCACCAGCAGAGATCTAGGGCATGAAGCTTTCTTT. Its protein is CATSRDLGHEAFF.

This chain uses TRBV7-2 with TRBJ2-1; TRBD2 agrees at 7 bases. This CDR3 is built from 15 residues. Germline V gene data show CDR1 as SGHTA and CDR2 as FQGNSA. J was trimmed by 7 bases and V by 5 bases; bases with no gene match: 11. CDR3 DNA: TGTGCCAGCAGCCCCCGCCGCGCGGGGGAGAATGAGCAGTTCTTC. As protein: CASSPRRAGENEQFF.

This chain uses TRBV15 with TRBJ2-1; TRBD2 matches at 13 bases. This CDR3 has 16 amino acids. With 4 bases clipped from V and 4 bases from J, the junction kept 4 bases outside the gene matches. Germline V gene data show CDR1 as LNHNV and CDR2 as YYDKDF (reference sequence). CDR3 sequence reads: CATSMGGLAGYNEQFF. In DNA form, the CDR3 reads TGTGCCACCAGCATGGGGGGACTAGCGGGATACAATGAGCAGTTCTTC.

This clonotype was seen at least ten times. The V gene is TRBV6-1, the J gene TRBJ1-1; 9 bases map to TRBD1. With 8 bases clipped from V and 0 bases from J, the junction kept 19 bases outside the gene matches. Germline CDR1 is MNHNS and CDR2 is SASEGT. The CDR3 has 19 residues. In nucleotides, the CDR3 is TGTGCCAGCTTCCGAGGGCTCCGGGACAGGGTCGCATTGAACACTGAAGCTTTCTTT. Translation: CASFRGLRDRVALNTEAFF.

The table lists this clonotype with a count of one. The chain is built from TRBV19 and TRBJ1-1; TRBD1 agrees at 8 bases. The CDR3 has 14 residues. Germline CDR1 and CDR2: LNHDA and SQIVND (reference sequence). The V gene end was trimmed by 5 bases and the J gene end by 6 bases; junction bases not matched to a gene: 8. The CDR3 DNA reads TGTGCCAGTAGTGGACAGGGCTTGGAACCTGAAGCTTTCTTT. Its translation: CASSGQGLEPEAFF.

The CDR3 bases are TGTGCCAGTTGGGACAGGTCCTACAATGAGCAGTTCTTC. Protein product: CASWDRSYNEQFF. J is TRBJ2-1 and V is TRBV2; 8 bases fit TRBD1. CDR1 and CDR2 (germline): SNHLY, FYNNEI. V was pared by 9 bases and J by 1 base, with 2 bases of the junction left unmatched. This CDR3 is built from 13 residues.

This clonotype occurred many times. The chain links TRBV30 to TRBJ2-1, with TRBD2 matching over 11 bases. The CDR3 consists of 16 residues. V shed 2 bases, J shed 2 bases, and the junction held 5 bases outside the gene matches. CDR1 is GTSNPN, CDR2 SVGIG, per germline (reference sequence). The CDR3 region has the DNA TGTGCCTGGAGTCCTTTGACTAGCGGGGCCTACAATGAGCAGTTCTTC. Its protein is CAWSPLTSGAYNEQFF.

Notes on this clonotype: A junction end diverges from the germline sequence, so it may reflect a read error. V is TRBV7-7 and J is TRBJ2-3; no clear D gene. Germline values: CDR1 SSHAT, CDR2 FNYEAQ (reference sequence). The CDR3 consists of 13 residues. CDR3: CASSLALKDTQYF. DNA for the CDR3: TGTGCTAGCAGCTTAGCACTGAAGGATACGCAGTATTTT.

The table lists this clonotype with many counts. The chain carries TRBV5-1 and TRBJ1-4; D is possibly TRBD1 (5 bases). Trimming took off 2 bases at V and 5 bases at J, with 10 bases between the two ends. CDR1 and CDR2 from the germline V gene are SGHRS and YFSETQ. The CDR3 has 14 residues. The CDR3 region is CASSFRASNEKLFF. The CDR3 nucleotides read TGCGCCAGCAGCTTCAGGGCGTCAAATGAAAAACTGTTTTTT.

This chain connects TRBV12-3 or TRBV12-4 to TRBJ2-2, with 8 bases identical to TRBD1. The CDR3 length is 15 residues. The J segment lost 5 bases and the V segment lost 2 bases, leaving 4 bases of the junction unmatched. The CDR3 nucleotides are TGTGCCAGCAGTTTAAGACAGGGGAGGACCGGGGAGCTGTTTTTT. It encodes CASSLRQGRTGELFF.